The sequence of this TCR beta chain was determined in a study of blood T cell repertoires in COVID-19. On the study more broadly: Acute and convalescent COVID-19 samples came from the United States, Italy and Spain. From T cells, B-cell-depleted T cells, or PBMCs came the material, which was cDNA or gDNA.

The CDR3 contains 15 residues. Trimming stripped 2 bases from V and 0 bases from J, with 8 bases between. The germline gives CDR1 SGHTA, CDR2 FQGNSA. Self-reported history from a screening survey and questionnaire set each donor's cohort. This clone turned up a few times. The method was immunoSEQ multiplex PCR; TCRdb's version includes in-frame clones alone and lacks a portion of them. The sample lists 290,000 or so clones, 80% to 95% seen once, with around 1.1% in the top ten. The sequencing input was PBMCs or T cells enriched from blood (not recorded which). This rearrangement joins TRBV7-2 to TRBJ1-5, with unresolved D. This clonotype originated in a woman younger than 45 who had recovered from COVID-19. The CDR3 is CASSLQIFSNQPQHF. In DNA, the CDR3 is TGTGCCAGCAGCTTACAGATTTTTAGCAATCAGCCCCAGCATTTT.